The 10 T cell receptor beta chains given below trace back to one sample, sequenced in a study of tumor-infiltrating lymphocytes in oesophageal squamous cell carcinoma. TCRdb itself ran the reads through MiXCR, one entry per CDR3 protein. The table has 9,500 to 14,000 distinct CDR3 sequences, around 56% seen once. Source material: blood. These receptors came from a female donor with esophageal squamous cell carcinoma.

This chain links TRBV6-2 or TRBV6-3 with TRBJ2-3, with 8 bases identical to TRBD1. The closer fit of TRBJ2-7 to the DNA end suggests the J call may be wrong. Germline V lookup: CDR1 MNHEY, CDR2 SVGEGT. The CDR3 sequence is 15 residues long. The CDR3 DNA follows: TGTGCCAGCAGTTACTCGATGGACAGGGTCTACGAGCAGTACTTC. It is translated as CASSYSMDRVYEQYF.

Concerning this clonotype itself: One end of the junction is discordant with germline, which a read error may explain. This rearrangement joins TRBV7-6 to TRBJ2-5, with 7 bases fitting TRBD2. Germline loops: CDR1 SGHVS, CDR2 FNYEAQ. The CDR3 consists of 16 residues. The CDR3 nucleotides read TGTGCTAGCAGCCCAATCCGGGGCGGGGGAAGGGAGACCCAGTACTTC. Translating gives CASSPIRGGGRETQYF.

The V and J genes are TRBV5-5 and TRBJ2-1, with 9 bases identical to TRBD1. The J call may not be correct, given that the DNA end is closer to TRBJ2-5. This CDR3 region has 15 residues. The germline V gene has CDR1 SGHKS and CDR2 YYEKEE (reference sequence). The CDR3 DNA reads TGTGCCAGCAGCTTCTACAGGGGGCAGGGGGAGACCCAGTACTTC. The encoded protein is CASSFYRGQGETQYF.

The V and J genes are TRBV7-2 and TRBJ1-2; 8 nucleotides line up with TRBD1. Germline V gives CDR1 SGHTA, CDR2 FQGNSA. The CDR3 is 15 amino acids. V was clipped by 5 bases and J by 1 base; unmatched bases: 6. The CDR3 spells CASSPQGASNYGYTF. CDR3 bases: TGTGCCAGCAGCCCGCAGGGGGCGAGTAACTATGGCTACACCTTC.

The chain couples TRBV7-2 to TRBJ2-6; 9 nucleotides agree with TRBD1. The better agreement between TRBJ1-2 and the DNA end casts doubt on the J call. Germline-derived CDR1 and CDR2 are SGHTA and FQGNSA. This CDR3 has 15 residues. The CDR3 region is CASSLGTGGIYGYTF. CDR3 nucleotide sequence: TGTGCCAGCAGCTTAGGAACAGGGGGCATCTATGGCTACACCTTC.

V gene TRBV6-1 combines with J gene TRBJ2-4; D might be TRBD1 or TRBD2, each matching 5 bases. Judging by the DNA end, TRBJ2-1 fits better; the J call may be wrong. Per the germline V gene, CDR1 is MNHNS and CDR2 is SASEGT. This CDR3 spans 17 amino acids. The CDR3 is CASSETLGTRTSGEQFF. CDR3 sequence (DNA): TGTGCCAGCAGTGAGACCCTGGGGACCAGGACGTCAGGTGAGCAGTTCTTC.

The CDR3: CASSLAGGAYNEQFF. CDR3 in DNA: TGTGCCAGCAGCCTAGCGGGGGGAGCCTACAATGAGCAGTTCTTC. The chain joins TRBV28 to TRBJ2-3; 11 positions agree with TRBD2. TRBJ2-1 explains the end of the DNA better; the J call may be wrong. This CDR3 region has 15 residues. The germline V gene has CDR1 MDHEN and CDR2 SYDVKM.

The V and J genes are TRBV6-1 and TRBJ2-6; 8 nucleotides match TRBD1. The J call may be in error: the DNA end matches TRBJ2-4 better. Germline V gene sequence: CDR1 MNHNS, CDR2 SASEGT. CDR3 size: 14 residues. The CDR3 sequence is CASSGTGLAAIQYF. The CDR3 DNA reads TGTGCCAGCAGTGGGACAGGGCTGGCGGCTATTCAGTACTTC.

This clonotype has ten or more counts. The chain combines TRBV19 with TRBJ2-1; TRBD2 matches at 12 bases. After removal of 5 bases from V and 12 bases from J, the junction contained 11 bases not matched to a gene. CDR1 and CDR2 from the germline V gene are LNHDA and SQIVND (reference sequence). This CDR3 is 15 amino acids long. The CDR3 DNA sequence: TGTGCCAGTAGTGCTAGCGGGAGGGCCGCTCCGGGGCAGTTCTTC. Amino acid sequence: CASSASGRAAPGQFF. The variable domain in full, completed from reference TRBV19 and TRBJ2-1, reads DGGITQSPKYLFRKEGQNVTLSCEQNLNHDAMYWYRQDPGQGLRLIYYSQIVNDFQKGDIAEGYSVSREKKESFPLTVTSAQKNPTAFYLCASSASGRAAPGQFFGPGTRLTVL.

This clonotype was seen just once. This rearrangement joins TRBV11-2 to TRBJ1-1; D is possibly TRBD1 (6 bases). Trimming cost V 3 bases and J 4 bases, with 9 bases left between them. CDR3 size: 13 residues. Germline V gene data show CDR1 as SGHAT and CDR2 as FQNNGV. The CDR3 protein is CASSFTGSTEAFF. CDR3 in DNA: TGTGCCAGCAGCTTTACAGGGAGCACTGAAGCTTTCTTT.